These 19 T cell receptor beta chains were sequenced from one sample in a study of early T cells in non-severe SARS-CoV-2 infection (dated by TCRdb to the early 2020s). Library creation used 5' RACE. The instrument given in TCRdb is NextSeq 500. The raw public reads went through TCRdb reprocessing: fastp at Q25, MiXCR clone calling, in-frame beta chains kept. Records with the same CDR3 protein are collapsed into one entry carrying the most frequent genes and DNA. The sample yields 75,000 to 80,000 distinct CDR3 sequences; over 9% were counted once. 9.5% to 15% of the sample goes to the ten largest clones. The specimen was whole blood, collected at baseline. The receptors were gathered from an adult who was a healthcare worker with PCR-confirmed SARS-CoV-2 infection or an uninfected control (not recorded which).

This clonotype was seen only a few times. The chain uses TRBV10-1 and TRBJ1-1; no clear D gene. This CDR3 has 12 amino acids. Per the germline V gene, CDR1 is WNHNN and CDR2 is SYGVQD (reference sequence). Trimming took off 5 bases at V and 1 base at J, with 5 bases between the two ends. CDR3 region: CASSTGNTEAFF. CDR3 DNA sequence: TGCGCCAGCAGTACGGGGAACACTGAAGCTTTCTTT.

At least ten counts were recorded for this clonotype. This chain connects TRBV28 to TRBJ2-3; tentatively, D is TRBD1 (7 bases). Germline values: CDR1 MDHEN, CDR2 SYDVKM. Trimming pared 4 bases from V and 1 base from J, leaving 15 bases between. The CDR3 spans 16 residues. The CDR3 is CASSSNRGGGTDTQYF. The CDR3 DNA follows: TGTGCCAGCAGTTCGAACAGGGGAGGAGGCACAGATACGCAGTATTTT.

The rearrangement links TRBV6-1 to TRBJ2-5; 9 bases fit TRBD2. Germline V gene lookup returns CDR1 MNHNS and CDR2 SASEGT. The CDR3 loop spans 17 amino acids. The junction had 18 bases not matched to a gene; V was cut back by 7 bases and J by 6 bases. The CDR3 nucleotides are TGTGCCAGCAAGTCACGTCCCCAGACCGGGACTAGCAAGACCCAGTACTTC. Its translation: CASKSRPQTGTSKTQYF.

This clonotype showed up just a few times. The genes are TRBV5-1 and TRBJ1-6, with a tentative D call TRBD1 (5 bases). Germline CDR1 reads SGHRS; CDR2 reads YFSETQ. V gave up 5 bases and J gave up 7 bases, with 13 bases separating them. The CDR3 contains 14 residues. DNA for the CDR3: TGCGCCAGCAGTTCGGGGACGGTCAATTCACCCCTCCACTTT. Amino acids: CASSSGTVNSPLHF.

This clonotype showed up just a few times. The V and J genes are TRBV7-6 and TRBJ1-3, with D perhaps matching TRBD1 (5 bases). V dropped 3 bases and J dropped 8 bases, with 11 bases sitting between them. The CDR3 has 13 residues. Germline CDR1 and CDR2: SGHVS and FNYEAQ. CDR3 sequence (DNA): TGTGCCAGCAGCTTCGGGGGACCAGACACCATATATTTT. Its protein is CASSFGGPDTIYF.

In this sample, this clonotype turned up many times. CDR3 loop: CASSPGQNYGYTF. In nucleotides, the CDR3 is TGTGCCAGCAGCCCAGGCCAGAACTATGGCTACACCTTC. This chain connects TRBV2 to TRBJ1-2; D unresolved. Trimming removed 6 bases at V and 2 bases at J, with 10 bases between. The CDR3 has 13 residues. Looked up from germline, CDR1 is SNHLY and CDR2 is FYNNEI.

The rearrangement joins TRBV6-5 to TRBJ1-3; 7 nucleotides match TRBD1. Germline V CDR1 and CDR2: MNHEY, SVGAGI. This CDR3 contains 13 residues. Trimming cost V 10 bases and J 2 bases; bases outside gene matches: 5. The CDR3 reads CATAGGAGNTIYF. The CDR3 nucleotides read TGTGCCACCGCAGGGGGTGCTGGAAACACCATATATTTT.

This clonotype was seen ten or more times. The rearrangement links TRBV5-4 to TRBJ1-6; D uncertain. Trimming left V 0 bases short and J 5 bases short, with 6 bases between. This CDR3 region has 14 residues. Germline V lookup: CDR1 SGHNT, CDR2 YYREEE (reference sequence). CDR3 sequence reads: CASSLGQHNSPLHF. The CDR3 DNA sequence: TGTGCCAGCAGCTTGGGGCAGCATAATTCACCCCTCCACTTT.

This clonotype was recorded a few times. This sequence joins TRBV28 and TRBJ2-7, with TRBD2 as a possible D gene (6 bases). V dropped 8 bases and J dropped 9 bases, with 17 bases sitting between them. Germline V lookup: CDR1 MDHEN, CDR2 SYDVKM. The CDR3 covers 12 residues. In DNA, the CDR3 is TGTGCCAGCGGGTTGGAGGGGTTCGGGCAGTACTTC. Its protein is CASGLEGFGQYF.

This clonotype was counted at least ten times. CDR3 amino acids: CSARDEGRNTEAFF. Written as DNA, the CDR3 is TGCAGTGCTAGAGATGAGGGCAGAAACACTGAAGCTTTCTTT. This sequence joins TRBV20-1 and TRBJ1-1; D is undetermined. The germline V and J ends were trimmed by 0 bases and 2 bases, with 10 bases remaining between them. The germline V gene encodes CDR1 DFQATT and CDR2 SNEGSKA (reference sequence). CDR3 size: 14 residues.

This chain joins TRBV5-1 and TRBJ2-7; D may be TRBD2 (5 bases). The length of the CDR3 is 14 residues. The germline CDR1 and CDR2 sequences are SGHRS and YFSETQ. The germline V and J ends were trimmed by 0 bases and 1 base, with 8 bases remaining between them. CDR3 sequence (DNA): TGCGCCAGCAGCTTGGAGGGAGCATCCTACGAGCAGTACTTC. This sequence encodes CASSLEGASYEQYF.

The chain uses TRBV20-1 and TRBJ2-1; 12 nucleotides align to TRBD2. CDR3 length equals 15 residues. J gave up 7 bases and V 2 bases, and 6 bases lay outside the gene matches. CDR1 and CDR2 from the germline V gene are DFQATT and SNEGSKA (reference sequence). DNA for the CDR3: TGCAGTGCTAGACTCCAGACTAGCGGGGGAAATGAGCAGTTCTTC. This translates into CSARLQTSGGNEQFF.

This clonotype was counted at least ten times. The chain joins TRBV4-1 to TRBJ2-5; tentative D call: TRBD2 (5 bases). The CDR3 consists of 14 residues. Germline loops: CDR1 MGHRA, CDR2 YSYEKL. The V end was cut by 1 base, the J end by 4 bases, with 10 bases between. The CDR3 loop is CASSQAGRGETQYF. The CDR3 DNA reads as TGCGCCAGCAGCCAAGCAGGACGGGGAGAGACCCAGTACTTC.

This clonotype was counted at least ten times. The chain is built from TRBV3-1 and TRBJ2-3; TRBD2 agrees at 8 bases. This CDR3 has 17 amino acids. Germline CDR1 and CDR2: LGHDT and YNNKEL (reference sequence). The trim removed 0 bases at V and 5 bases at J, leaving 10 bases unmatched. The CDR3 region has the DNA TGTGCCAGCAGCCAAGATCTATCGGGGGGGGCTGGAGATACGCAGTATTTT. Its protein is CASSQDLSGGAGDTQYF.

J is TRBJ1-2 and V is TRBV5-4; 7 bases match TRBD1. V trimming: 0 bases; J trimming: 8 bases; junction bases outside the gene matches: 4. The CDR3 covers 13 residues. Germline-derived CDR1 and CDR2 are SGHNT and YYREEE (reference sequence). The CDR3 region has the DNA TGTGCCAGCAGCTTGGCTGGGACAGAGGGCTACACCTTC. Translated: CASSLAGTEGYTF.

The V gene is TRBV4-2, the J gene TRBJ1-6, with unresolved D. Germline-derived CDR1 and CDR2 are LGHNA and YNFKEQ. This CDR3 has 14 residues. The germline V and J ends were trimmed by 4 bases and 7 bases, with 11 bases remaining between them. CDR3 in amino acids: CASSPMEDNSPLHF. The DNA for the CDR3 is TGTGCCAGCAGCCCGATGGAGGACAATTCACCCCTCCACTTT.

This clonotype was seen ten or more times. CDR3 nucleotides: TGTGCCAGCAGCGTGGCTAGCGGGGGAGGAGGAGATACGCAGTATTTT. Translation: CASSVASGGGGDTQYF. The chain recombines TRBV7-9 with TRBJ2-3; 10 nucleotides line up with TRBD2. Per germline, CDR1 SEHNR and CDR2 FQNEAQ (reference sequence). V lost 5 bases, J lost 5 bases, and 10 bases stayed unmatched. CDR3 length: 16 residues.

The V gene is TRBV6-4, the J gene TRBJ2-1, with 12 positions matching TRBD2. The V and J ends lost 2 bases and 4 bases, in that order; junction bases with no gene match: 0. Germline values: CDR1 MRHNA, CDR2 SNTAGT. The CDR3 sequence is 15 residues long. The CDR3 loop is CASSDGTSGYNEQFF. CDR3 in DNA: TGTGCCAGCAGTGACGGGACTAGCGGGTACAATGAGCAGTTCTTC.

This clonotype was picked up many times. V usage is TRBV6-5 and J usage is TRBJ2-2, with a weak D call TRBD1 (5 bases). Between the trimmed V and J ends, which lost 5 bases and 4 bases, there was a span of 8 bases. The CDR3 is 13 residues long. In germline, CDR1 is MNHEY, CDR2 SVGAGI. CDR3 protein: CASSADSTGELFF. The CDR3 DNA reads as TGTGCCAGCAGTGCAGACAGCACCGGGGAGCTGTTTTTT.